A single TCR beta chain is shown here with its context. Its antigen remains unknown. Each CDR3 protein gets one entry after TCRdb re-called the reads with MiXCR. The sample has 230,000 or so distinct CDR3 sequences; 17% are singletons. The sample comes from a study of T cell repertoires in cytomegalovirus infection. Study information: Both CMV infection and a matching HLA type were indicated by public TCR beta signatures. General study points: Carriage of CMV together with the relevant HLA was identifiable through cumulative public TCR beta family frequency. It was HLA-C-restricted CMV-specific TCR beta clonotypes that dominated the response ex vivo.

Germline V gene data show CDR1 as SQVTM and CDR2 as ANQGSEA. V was pared by 4 bases and J by 2 bases, with 3 bases of the junction left unmatched. CDR3 length: 14 amino acids. V and J are TRBV29-1 and TRBJ1-3, with 9 bases that match TRBD1. The source is a human donor in good health (CMV status not recorded). Some clones in this sample may be carry-over from other donors' samples. Material: CD8+ T cells from PBMCs. The CDR3 DNA is TGCAGCGTTGTAGGACAGGGGACTGGAAACACCATATATTTT. It specifies CSVVGQGTGNTIYF.